The 24 T cell receptor beta chains below were found in one sample sequenced in a study of beta chain features in type 1 diabetes. Expressed TCRB transcripts were sequenced, since all the RNA that had been isolated was reverse transcribed. Assay: immunoSEQ multiplex PCR; the TCRdb copy retains only in-frame clones and omits some. Among 640,000 or so clones listed, over 13% were seen once. Study-level findings and limits: Among patients with Type 1 diabetes, TCRB CDR3s were moderately but significantly shorter in every one of the four CD4+ subsets.

No antigen has been assigned to these receptors. Sequencing was carried out using naive CD4+ T cells from blood. The receptors were sampled from a young man with type 1 diabetes.

This clone was seen a handful of times. This chain joins TRBV19 and TRBJ2-1; D remains ambiguous. The CDR3 runs 13 residues. Germline V lookup: CDR1 LNHDA, CDR2 SQIVND (reference sequence). V was clipped by 4 bases and J by 8 bases, with 12 bases between them. CDR3 in amino acids: CASSTSFVDEQFF. DNA for the CDR3: TGTGCCAGTAGTACTTCTTTTGTGGATGAGCAGTTCTTC. Using reference TRBV19 and TRBJ2-1 for the parts outside the CDR3, the full variable domain is DGGITQSPKYLFRKEGQNVTLSCEQNLNHDAMYWYRQDPGQGLRLIYYSQIVNDFQKGDIAEGYSVSREKKESFPLTVTSAQKNPTAFYLCASSTSFVDEQFFGPGTRLTVL.

V is TRBV2 and J is TRBJ2-7; maybe TRBD1 (5 bases). The germline CDR1 and CDR2 sequences are SNHLY and FYNNEI. The CDR3 length is 14 residues. Trimming took 3 bases from V and 4 from J, leaving 13 bases between them. The CDR3 region is CASSDQGIGYEQYF. CDR3 in DNA: TGTGCCAGCAGTGACCAGGGTATCGGGTACGAGCAGTACTTC.

The DNA of the CDR3 is TGTGCCAGCAGTACAGACCGTCTCAATCACATTCAGTACTTC. Translating it yields CASSTDRLNHIQYF. This chain uses TRBV2 with TRBJ2-4; D not certain. This CDR3 has 14 residues. Germline loops: CDR1 SNHLY, CDR2 FYNNEI. Trimming removed 5 bases at V and 8 bases at J, with 16 bases between.

V and J are TRBV7-6 and TRBJ2-3; D call uncertain. The CDR3 length is 16 residues. The germline V and J ends were trimmed by 0 bases and 2 bases, with 12 bases remaining between them. The germline V gene encodes CDR1 SGHVS and CDR2 FNYEAQ. The CDR3 DNA follows: TGTGCCAGCAGCTTAGCCGGTATCCTTACCACAGATACGCAGTATTTT. Translation gives CASSLAGILTTDTQYF.

The chain employs TRBV5-4 and TRBJ2-3, with TRBD2 identical over 11 bases. With 4 bases clipped from V and 2 bases from J, the junction kept 6 bases outside the gene matches. The germline CDR1 and CDR2 sequences are SGHNT and YYREEE (reference sequence). The CDR3 length is 16 residues. The CDR3 is CASSIRLAGHTDTQYF. CDR3 nucleotide sequence: TGTGCCAGCAGCATCCGACTAGCGGGACACACAGATACGCAGTATTTT.

This clone was observed a handful of times. V usage is TRBV7-9 and J usage is TRBJ2-1; D is unresolved. CDR1 is SEHNR and CDR2 is FQNEAQ in the germline V gene (reference sequence). With 3 bases removed from V and 7 bases from J, the gap between germline ends came to 7 bases. The CDR3 spans 12 residues. CDR3 sequence reads: CASSLTSNEQFF. CDR3 sequence (DNA): TGTGCCAGCAGCTTGACCTCTAATGAGCAGTTCTTC. Drawing the rest from reference TRBV7-9 and TRBJ2-1, the complete variable domain is DTGVSQNPRHKITKRGQNVTFRCDPISEHNRLYWYRQTLGQGPEFLTYFQNEAQLEKSRLLSDRFSAERPKGSFSTLEIQRTEQGDSAMYLCASSLTSNEQFFGPGTRLTVL.

The V call is TRBV7-9, the J call TRBJ2-7, with TRBD2 identical over 8 bases. This CDR3 region has 15 residues. V shed 2 bases and J 2 bases; nucleotides not matched to a gene: 5. The germline V gene encodes CDR1 SEHNR and CDR2 FQNEAQ (reference sequence). The CDR3 sequence is CASSLRAAGAYEQYF. As DNA, the CDR3 is TGTGCCAGCAGCTTAAGGGCAGCGGGGGCCTACGAGCAGTACTTC.

This clone was counted between two and nine times. J is TRBJ1-2 and V is TRBV30; 8 positions agree with TRBD1. In germline, CDR1 is GTSNPN, CDR2 SVGIG (reference sequence). This CDR3 region has 15 residues. The V gene end was trimmed by 7 bases and the J gene end by 3 bases; junction bases not matched to a gene: 13. In nucleotides, the CDR3 is TGTGCCTCCTTCGGGGACAGGAGCTCCCACTATGGCTACACCTTC. Protein product: CASFGDRSSHYGYTF.

This clone was counted only a few times. The chain uses TRBV5-1 and TRBJ2-1, with a tentative D call TRBD1 (5 bases). The V and J ends lost 5 bases and 10 bases respectively, with 13 bases between them. CDR3 length equals 12 residues. CDR1 and CDR2 (germline): SGHRS, YFSETQ. Here the CDR3 reads CASRPTDQEQFF. CDR3 coding DNA: TGCGCCAGCAGACCGACAGACCAAGAGCAGTTCTTC.

There are a few counts of this clone. The genes are TRBV15 and TRBJ2-5; D perhaps matches TRBD1 (5 bases). This CDR3 has 14 amino acids. V lost 4 bases, J lost 4 bases, and 13 bases lay in between. The germline V gene encodes CDR1 LNHNV and CDR2 YYDKDF (reference sequence). CDR3 nucleotides: TGTGCCACCAGCAATCGACAGCAGAGAGAGACCCAGTACTTC. Its protein product is CATSNRQQRETQYF.

This clone showed up just a few times. V and J are TRBV29-1 and TRBJ1-1; TRBD1 agrees at 7 bases. Trimming took 4 bases from V and 4 from J; bases not matched to a gene: 9. Germline values: CDR1 SQVTM, CDR2 ANQGSEA. This CDR3 spans 14 amino acids. The CDR3: CSVVYHDRVTEAFF. For the CDR3, the DNA is TGCAGCGTTGTATATCATGACAGGGTCACTGAAGCTTTCTTT.

This clone was observed a few times. One junction end disagrees with the germline gene, perhaps due to a read error. The chain has TRBV7-7 and TRBJ2-5; D call uncertain. There are 14 residues in the CDR3. CDR1 SSHAT and CDR2 FNYEAQ come from the germline V gene (reference sequence). This CDR3 is CASSPGGVEETQYF. In DNA, the CDR3 is TGTGCTAGCAGCCCCGGCGGCGTGGAGGAGACCCAGTACTTC.

This clone was found a few times. The chain has TRBV5-4 and TRBJ2-5; 11 bases align to TRBD2. V dropped 3 bases and J dropped 2; count of bases not matched to a gene: 3. Germline V gives CDR1 SGHNT, CDR2 YYREEE (reference sequence). This CDR3 region has 15 residues. DNA of the CDR3: TGTGCCAGCAGCTCCGGGACTAGCGGACAAGAGACCCAGTACTTC. It codes for CASSSGTSGQETQYF.

This clone was detected only a few times. This rearrangement joins TRBV5-6 to TRBJ2-5; the D gene could be TRBD1 or TRBD2 (5 bases each). The CDR3 sequence is 16 residues long. Germline V gene lookup returns CDR1 SGHDT and CDR2 YYEEEE. V lost 4 bases, J lost 2 bases, and 18 bases lay in between. The DNA of the CDR3 is TGTGCCAGCAGCCACCGGGGCAGGTCACCTCAAGAGACCCAGTACTTC. It codes for CASSHRGRSPQETQYF.

V and J are TRBV5-6 and TRBJ1-2; a possible D gene is TRBD1 (5 bases). Germline CDR1 is SGHDT and CDR2 is YYEEEE. CDR3 size: 14 residues. The V and J ends lost 3 bases and 8 bases respectively, with 17 bases between them. The CDR3 sequence: CASSYPPGQSGYTF. CDR3 DNA: TGTGCCAGCAGCTACCCCCCTGGACAAAGCGGCTACACCTTC.

The V and J genes are TRBV6-5 and TRBJ1-1; 7 bases map to TRBD1. V gave up 2 bases and J gave up 4 bases; unmatched junction bases: 7. The CDR3 runs 15 residues. Germline CDR1 reads MNHEY; CDR2 reads SVGAGI. In DNA form, the CDR3 reads TGTGCCAGCAGTTACGGGGACAGACTCAGCACTGAAGCTTTCTTT. It encodes CASSYGDRLSTEAFF.

Of note for this clone: Other DNA variants within this sample encode the same CDR3. This chain links TRBV9 with TRBJ2-3, with 14 bases aligning to TRBD2. The germline V gene encodes CDR1 SGDLS and CDR2 YYNGEE. The CDR3 runs to 16 residues. The trim removed 4 bases at V and 3 bases at J, leaving 4 bases unmatched. The CDR3 sequence is CASSTRTSGGTDTQYF. CDR3 DNA sequence: TGTGCCAGCAGCACTAGGACTAGCGGGGGGACAGATACGCAGTATTTT.

This clone was seen repeatedly, ten times or more. The rearrangement joins TRBV21-1 to TRBJ1-1; the D call of TRBD1 is as the table states it, not checked on the DNA. TRBV21-1 is tagged as a pseudogene. This CDR3 contains 14 residues. The CDR3 DNA follows: TGTGCCAGCAGCTTCCAGGGTCGGAGAACTGAAGCTTTCTTT. This encodes CASSFQGRRTEAFF.

This clone was observed a handful of times. This specimen includes other DNA sequences encoding the same CDR3. The rearrangement uses TRBV5-1 and TRBJ1-2, with D uncertain. V was trimmed by 4 bases and J by 2 bases, leaving 6 bases between them. CDR1 SGHRS and CDR2 YFSETQ come from the germline V gene. The CDR3 sequence is 12 residues long. The CDR3 spells CASSPDNYGYTF. The CDR3 coding sequence is TGCGCCAGCAGCCCTGACAACTATGGCTACACCTTC.

A few counts support this clone. The chain couples TRBV7-9 to TRBJ1-3, with 7 bases that match TRBD1. Trimming at V came to 3 bases and at J to 2 bases, leaving 4 bases not matched to a gene. Per germline, CDR1 SEHNR and CDR2 FQNEAQ (reference sequence). The CDR3 length is 15 residues. CDR3 residues: CASSFSDRAGNTIYF. The CDR3 DNA is TGTGCCAGCAGCTTTTCTGACAGGGCTGGAAACACCATATATTTT.

The chain couples TRBV19 to TRBJ2-2; 7 bases match TRBD2. V lost 4 bases and J lost 4; bases outside the gene matches: 6. This CDR3 region has 15 residues. Germline V gives CDR1 LNHDA, CDR2 SQIVND (reference sequence). CDR3: CASSNPREVTGELFF. The CDR3, as DNA: TGTGCCAGTAGTAACCCACGGGAGGTCACCGGGGAGCTGTTTTTT.

This sequence joins TRBV29-1 and TRBJ2-3; D gene unclear. The V gene lost 3 bases and the J gene lost 3 bases, with 4 bases spanning the gap. The germline V gene encodes CDR1 SQVTM and CDR2 ANQGSEA. This CDR3 contains 11 residues. CDR3 coding DNA: TGCAGCGTTGAGTGGACAGATACGCAGTATTTT. Its translation is CSVEWTDTQYF.

A few counts support this clone. The chain joins TRBV29-1 to TRBJ1-4, with D unclear. CDR3 length equals 10 residues. The V gene's germline CDR1 is SQVTM and CDR2 ANQGSEA. The V end was cut by 7 bases, the J end by 8 bases, with 8 bases between. The CDR3 region has the DNA TGCAGCGGATATATAGAAAAACTGTTTTTT. Translation: CSGYIEKLFF. Using reference TRBV29-1 and TRBJ1-4 for the parts outside the CDR3, the full variable domain is SAVISQKPSRDICQRGTSLTIQCQVDSQVTMMFWYRQQPGQSLTLIATANQGSEATYESGFVIDKFPISRPNLTFSTLTVSNMSPEDSSIYLCSGYIEKLFFGSGTQLSVL.

This clone was picked up a small number of times. The chain has TRBV4-2 and TRBJ2-1; TRBD2 agrees at 7 bases. The CDR3 totals 18 residues. With V trimmed by 1 base and J by 3 bases, 12 bases remained unmatched. CDR1 and CDR2 from the germline V gene are LGHNA and YNFKEQ. CDR3 residues: CASSQGPFSGGGYNEQFF. CDR3 coding DNA: TGTGCCAGCAGCCAAGGTCCGTTTTCGGGGGGTGGCTACAATGAGCAGTTCTTC.